Listed here is a single T cell receptor beta chain. Antigen unknown. This sequence may be a read error, since a much larger clone differs from it by one base. The data originate from a study of molecular identifiers for immune sequencing clone quantification. Whole-study context: Five portions were made in replicates from RNA of approximately 22,000 or 94,000 naive CD8 cells, and four underwent sequencing. Regarding the study as a whole: Clones exceeding 20 RNA copies carried over 99% of effector molecules but under 1% of naive-cell molecules.

The CDR3 runs to 16 residues. Germline V CDR1 and CDR2: SGHVS, FNYEAQ. Methods described previously, with TCR primers listed, were used for bulk TCR libraries. TCRdb analysed the PCR reads with MiXCR anew, one entry per CDR3 protein. The profile shows more than 300,000 distinct CDR3 sequences, about a fifth of them singletons. Naive CD8 T cell sorting was performed on the CD8+CD4-CCR7+CD45RA+ phenotype. Sample: naive CD8+ T cells from blood, with Jurkat cell RNA spiked in. Stated subset: FACS-sorted CD8+CD4-CCR7+CD45RA+ naive T cells. The TCR sequence derives from a human donor in good health. Some libraries in this study had Jurkat cell RNA spiked in. The chain has TRBV7-6 and TRBJ2-2; 10 positions agree with TRBD1. CDR3 in DNA: TGTGTCAGCAGCTCAGCGACAGGGGGCAACACCGGGGAGCTGTTTTTT. Protein product: CVSSSATGGNTGELFF.